This TCR beta chain was captured in a study of blood T cell repertoires in COVID-19 (dated by TCRdb to 2018 to 2020). About the full investigation: Collaborator samples came from the United States, Italy and Spain and covered acute and convalescent phases of COVID-19. The material from the prospective study consisted of cDNA or gDNA derived from T cells, B-cell-depleted T cells, or PBMCs. Samples came from the ongoing ImmuneRACE study (first 160 participants) plus 1,254 subjects from 6 global collaborators. The repertoires were made available in a free public database intended to serve as a resource for research on the immune response to SARS-CoV-2. Deeply sampled blood TCRbeta repertoires from subjects exposed to, actively infected with, or recovered from COVID-19 were included in the dataset. Where available, HLA class I and class II types were obtained from metadata supplied by the sample provider rather than from assay-based typing. The sample metadata nearly always contained a de-identified subject ID, COVID-19 status, age in years and sex.

Overall results and qualifications from the work: The amount of clinical and demographic metadata varied by source and participant and was provided uncurated.

Notes on this clone: The antigen it binds to is not known. Base qualities are not at hand, and no much larger clone is one base apart.

In Seattle, one collaborating source enrolled patients while the infection was active and tracked those patients longitudinally over the course of disease. Whole blood was collected in K2EDTA tubes by collaborating institutions according to the institutions' own protocols. For TCRbeta analysis, collaborator samples were shipped as frozen whole blood, as isolated PBMCs, or as DNA extracted from either sample type. TCRbeta CDR3 regions were amplified from genomic DNA using the immunoSEQ Assay, a bias-controlled multiplex PCR. From the authors' description of their analysis: The number of nucleated cells in each sample was estimated by amplification of reference gene primers within the assay. To quantify the absolute abundance of each unique TCRbeta CDR3 rearrangement, sequence reads were collapsed and filtered. Productive Simpson clonality was computed per sample as the square root of Simpson's diversity index over productive rearrangements. As stored in TCRdb, this immuneACCESS dataset retains in-frame rearrangements with V and J assigned. A fraction of the clones does not appear; measured against another copy, unresolved V genes explain less than half of the discrepancy, and the remainder lacks a known reason. Clone size and V and J calls were adopted from that table, with D and trimming inferred from the DNA. In all, the sample holds roughly 400,000 clones, and approximately 87% of those were seen once. Roughly 2.1% of the sample is in the top ten clones.

The V end gives up 4 bases and the J end 2 bases, leaving 8 bases in the junction not matched to a gene. Sequences SGHKS (CDR1) and YYEKEE (CDR2) are obtained from the germline V gene (reference sequence). The CDR3 holds 16 amino acids from the cysteine to the phenylalanine. Only CDR3 DNA remains: 48 bases, in frame from the first base. The TCR sequence derives from a woman in her sixties or seventies with COVID-19, enrolled during active disease. Sequences were obtained from peripheral blood. The chain uses TRBV5-5 and TRBJ2-1; TRBD2 aligns with 8 central bases. The encoded CDR3 is CASSRTSGGTYNEQFF. The sequenced DNA is TGTGCCAGCAGCCGAACATCGGGGGGGACCTACAATGAGCAGTTCTTC.